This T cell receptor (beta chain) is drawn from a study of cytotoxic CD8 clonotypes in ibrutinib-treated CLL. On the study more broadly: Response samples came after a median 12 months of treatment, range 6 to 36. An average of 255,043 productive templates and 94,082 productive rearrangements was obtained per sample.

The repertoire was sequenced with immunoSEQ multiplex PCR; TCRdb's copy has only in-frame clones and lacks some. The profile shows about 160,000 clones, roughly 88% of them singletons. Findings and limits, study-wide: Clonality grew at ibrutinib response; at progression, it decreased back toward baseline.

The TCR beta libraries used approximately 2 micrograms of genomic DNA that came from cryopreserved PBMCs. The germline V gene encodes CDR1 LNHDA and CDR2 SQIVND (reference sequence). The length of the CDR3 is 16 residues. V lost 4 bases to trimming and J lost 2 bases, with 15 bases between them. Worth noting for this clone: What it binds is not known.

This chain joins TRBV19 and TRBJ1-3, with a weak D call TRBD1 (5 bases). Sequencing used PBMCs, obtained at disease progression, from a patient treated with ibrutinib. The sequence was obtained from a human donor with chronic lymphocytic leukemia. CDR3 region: CASSRGKTPTGNTIYF. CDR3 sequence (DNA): TGTGCCAGTAGTAGGGGGAAGACTCCGACTGGAAACACCATATATTTT.